These 20 T cell receptor beta chains were all obtained from the same sample, sequenced in a study of T cell responses to AZD1222 COVID-19 vaccine. The method was immunoSEQ multiplex PCR; TCRdb's version includes in-frame clones alone and lacks a portion of them. The sample includes 55,000 to 75,000 clones, around 79% seen only once; the top ten take around 25%. Sample: peripheral blood, taken on day 0 of MenACWY control vaccination. These receptor sequences come from an adult in good health.

The V gene is TRBV11-2, the J gene TRBJ2-6; D remains unclear. Trimming stripped 4 bases from V and 0 bases from J, with 10 bases between. This CDR3 is 16 amino acids long. Germline CDR1 reads SGHAT; CDR2 reads FQNNGV. The CDR3 DNA is TGTGCCAGCAGCTCGGCCAGGACCTCTGGGGCCAACGTCCTGACTTTC. Translated: CASSSARTSGANVLTF.

V is TRBV2 and J is TRBJ1-2; 7 bases align to TRBD1. Trimming cost V 10 bases and J 8 bases; bases outside gene matches: 4. The CDR3 is 10 amino acids. Germline CDR1 and CDR2: SNHLY and FYNNEI. CDR3 sequence (DNA): TGTGCCACCGTAGGGGGCGGCTACACCTTC. Amino acid sequence: CATVGGGYTF.

The chain has TRBV11-2 and TRBJ2-1; 14 positions agree with TRBD2. In germline, CDR1 is SGHAT, CDR2 FQNNGV. Trimming removed 5 bases from V and 8 bases from J; junction bases left unmatched: 5. The CDR3 runs 15 residues. The CDR3 region is CASSPGTSGSYEQFF. CDR3 bases: TGTGCCAGCAGCCCAGGGACTAGCGGGAGCTATGAGCAGTTCTTC.

This chain uses TRBV29-1 with TRBJ1-1; tentative D call: TRBD1 (5 bases). This CDR3 comprises 14 residues. Per the germline V gene, CDR1 is SQVTM and CDR2 is ANQGSEA. V was trimmed by 5 bases and J by 6 bases, leaving 19 bases between them. Here the CDR3 reads CSVYRVGVIPEAFF. In DNA form, the CDR3 reads TGCAGCGTTTATCGAGTGGGGGTAATACCTGAAGCTTTCTTT.

CDR3 bases: TGTGCCAGCAGCCAAGAGCGGGGGGGCCAAGAGACCCAGTACTTC. It translates to CASSQERGGQETQYF. The chain employs TRBV4-2 and TRBJ2-5; 9 bases match TRBD2. This CDR3 has 15 amino acids. V lost 0 bases and J lost 1; bases outside the gene matches: 0. CDR1 LGHNA and CDR2 YNFKEQ come from the germline V gene.

This clone has just a few counts. The chain is built from TRBV29-1 and TRBJ1-1; D gene ambiguous. This CDR3 comprises 13 residues. CDR1 is SQVTM, CDR2 ANQGSEA, per germline. V lost 4 bases to trimming and J lost 7 bases, with 16 bases between them. Written as DNA, the CDR3 is TGCAGCGTTGCAGGCCCTAATACCTATGAAGCTTTCTTT. This gives the protein CSVAGPNTYEAFF.

This sequence joins TRBV7-9 and TRBJ2-7; perhaps TRBD2 as D (5 bases). The CDR3 extends over 13 amino acids. Trimming left V 1 base short and J 3 bases short, with 7 bases between. Germline CDR1 reads SEHNR; CDR2 reads FQNEAQ (reference sequence). The CDR3 bases are TGTGCCAGCAGCTTAGACGGACTCTACGAGCAGTACTTC. The encoded protein is CASSLDGLYEQYF. Complete variable domain (other parts from reference TRBV7-9 and TRBJ2-7): DTGVSQNPRHKITKRGQNVTFRCDPISEHNRLYWYRQTLGQGPEFLTYFQNEAQLEKSRLLSDRFSAERPKGSFSTLEIQRTEQGDSAMYLCASSLDGLYEQYFGPGTRLTVT.

This chain joins TRBV5-6 and TRBJ2-3, with 10 positions matching TRBD1. The V and J ends lost 1 base and 1 base, in that order; junction bases with no gene match: 9. CDR1 and CDR2 from the germline V gene are SGHDT and YYEEEE. The CDR3 has 18 residues. CDR3 DNA: TGTGCCAGCAGCTTGTGGGGACGCGGACAGGGGGGCACAGATACGCAGTATTTT. Protein: CASSLWGRGQGGTDTQYF.

This clone was found a few times. V is TRBV9 and J is TRBJ1-1; the match to TRBD1 covers 10 bases. The CDR3 covers 15 residues. V dropped 4 bases and J dropped 4; count of bases not matched to a gene: 7. CDR1 and CDR2 from the germline V gene are SGDLS and YYNGEE. Here the CDR3 DNA reads TGTGCCAGCAGCCCAAGAGACAGGGGGCGCACTGAAGCTTTCTTT. It encodes CASSPRDRGRTEAFF. Based on the CDR3 plus reference TRBV9 and TRBJ1-1, the full variable domain is DSGVTQTPKHLITATGQRVTLRCSPRSGDLSVYWYQQSLDQGLQFLIQYYNGEERAKGNILERFSAQQFPDLHSELNLSSLELGDSALYFCASSPRDRGRTEAFFGQGTRLTVV.

V is TRBV10-3 and J is TRBJ1-1, with D perhaps TRBD1 (6 bases). This CDR3 has 13 residues. Trimming pared 0 bases from V and 7 bases from J, leaving 9 bases between. The germline gives CDR1 ENHRY, CDR2 SYGVKD. CDR3 in DNA: TGTGCCATCAGTGAGTCCAGGACAGATGAAGCTTTCTTT. Amino acids: CAISESRTDEAFF.

CDR3 coding DNA: TGTGCCAGCACCAAGGAGGGCGGCAACACAGATACGCAGTATTTT. Translation: CASTKEGGNTDTQYF. The rearrangement joins TRBV28 to TRBJ2-3, with TRBD2 as a possible D gene (6 bases). This CDR3 region has 15 residues. Germline V gene lookup returns CDR1 MDHEN and CDR2 SYDVKM. Trimming left V 7 bases short and J 2 bases short, with 16 bases between.

The V gene is TRBV18, the J gene TRBJ1-5, with 12 bases identical to TRBD1. Trimming removed 5 bases from V and 7 bases from J; junction bases left unmatched: 0. The germline V gene encodes CDR1 KGHSH and CDR2 LQKENI. This CDR3 region has 13 residues. The CDR3 region is CASSGTGGQPQHF. The DNA for the CDR3 is TGTGCCAGCTCAGGGACAGGGGGCCAGCCCCAGCATTTT.

This clone showed up just a few times. The chain uses TRBV4-1 and TRBJ2-7; 11 bases fit TRBD2. V was clipped by 3 bases and J by 7 bases; unmatched bases: 2. CDR1 is MGHRA and CDR2 is YSYEKL in the germline V gene. This CDR3 region has 13 residues. The CDR3, as DNA: TGCGCCAGCAGCCACCGACTAGCGGGAGAGCAGTACTTC. Its translation is CASSHRLAGEQYF.

The V call is TRBV30, the J call TRBJ1-2; TRBD1 might be the D (5 bases). V shed 2 bases and J shed 4 bases, with 11 bases lying between them. Germline V lookup: CDR1 GTSNPN, CDR2 SVGIG (reference sequence). The CDR3 runs to 13 residues. CDR3 DNA: TGTGCCTGGAGTCCGGAGCAGGGCTATGGCTACACCTTC. Its translation: CAWSPEQGYGYTF. Using reference TRBV30 and TRBJ1-2 for the parts outside the CDR3, the full variable domain is SQTIHQWPATLVQPVGSPLSLECTVEGTSNPNLYWYRQAAGRGLQLLFYSVGIGQISSEVPQNLSASRPQDRQFILSSKKLLLSDSGFYLCAWSPEQGYGYTFGSGTRLTVV.

The J gene is TRBJ2-3, the V gene TRBV7-8, with D perhaps assigned TRBD1 or TRBD2 (5 bases each). Germline V gene sequence: CDR1 SGHVS, CDR2 FQNEAQ. Trimming took off 0 bases at V and 4 bases at J, with 11 bases between the two ends. This CDR3 is built from 15 residues. For the CDR3, the DNA is TGTGCCAGCAGCTTAGCGGGGGAAGTGCCAGATACGCAGTATTTT. This sequence encodes CASSLAGEVPDTQYF.

The V gene is TRBV7-6, the J gene TRBJ2-2; the match to TRBD2 covers 7 bases. After removal of 5 bases from V and 5 bases from J, the junction contained 14 bases not matched to a gene. This CDR3 is 17 amino acids long. Germline assignment: CDR1 SGHVS and CDR2 FNYEAQ. The CDR3 coding sequence is TGTGCCAGCAGCCGAAGGGAGCGGGGCTCGGGAACCGGGGAGCTGTTTTTT. As protein: CASSRRERGSGTGELFF.

This chain connects TRBV6-6 to TRBJ1-4; D call uncertain. The germline V gene encodes CDR1 MNHNY and CDR2 SVGAGI (reference sequence). V lost 4 bases, J lost 0 bases, and 6 bases lay in between. This CDR3 comprises 14 residues. The CDR3, as DNA: TGTGCCAGCAGTTTCGGTGCAACTAATGAAAAACTGTTTTTT. This sequence encodes CASSFGATNEKLFF.

This chain joins TRBV28 and TRBJ2-1; TRBD2 agrees at 9 bases. CDR1 MDHEN and CDR2 SYDVKM come from the germline V gene. Trimming cost V 4 bases and J 7 bases; bases outside gene matches: 8. The CDR3 totals 15 residues. CDR3 sequence (DNA): TGTGCCAGCAGTTCAGGGCGGGGGGGACAAAATGAGCAGTTCTTC. Amino acid sequence: CASSSGRGGQNEQFF.

The chain's CDR3 is CASSSLGGSTDTQYF. The CDR3 DNA sequence: TGTGCCAGCAGTTCCCTTGGCGGCAGCACAGATACGCAGTATTTT. The V and J genes are TRBV6-5 and TRBJ2-3; no definite D call. Germline loops: CDR1 MNHEY, CDR2 SVGAGI. CDR3 length: 15 residues. Trimming pared 4 bases from V and 0 bases from J, leaving 11 bases between.

Concerning this clone itself: One junction end disagrees with the germline gene, perhaps due to a read error. The chain has TRBV7-7 and TRBJ2-1, with no clear D. Germline V gene sequence: CDR1 SSHAT, CDR2 FNYEAQ (reference sequence). This CDR3 comprises 14 residues. The CDR3 DNA reads as TGTGCTAGCAGCTTAGACGGTCGGACGAATGAGCAGTTCTTC. Encoded protein: CASSLDGRTNEQFF.